This note documents a single T cell receptor (beta chain) sequence. No antigen is known for it. This record belongs to a study of shared clonotypes between healthy human individuals. Notes on the study in general: Naive subsets generally exceeded memory subsets in estimated richness.

Donors, without exception, were Caucasian adults residing in Nashville, Tennessee. Investigators divided CD4+ cells into CD45RA+ naive and CD45RA-negative memory subsets. The CDR3 extends over 12 amino acids. In germline, CDR1 is SQVTM, CDR2 ANQGSEA. The ends were cut back, 1 base at V and 2 bases at J, with 6 bases in the middle. Profiling relied on immunoSEQ multiplex PCR, and the TCRdb table lists in-frame clones only, not all of them. The sample records about 230,000 clones, just over 65% being singletons. Input material: memory CD4+ T cells sorted from blood. The subset is: CD45RA-negative fraction. The J gene is TRBJ2-7, the V gene TRBV29-1; D gene uncertain. The TCR comes from a man aged 25 to 40 in good health. CDR3 nucleotides: TGCAGCGTTGAAGTCCCCCCCTACGAGCAGTACTTC. The encoded protein is CSVEVPPYEQYF.